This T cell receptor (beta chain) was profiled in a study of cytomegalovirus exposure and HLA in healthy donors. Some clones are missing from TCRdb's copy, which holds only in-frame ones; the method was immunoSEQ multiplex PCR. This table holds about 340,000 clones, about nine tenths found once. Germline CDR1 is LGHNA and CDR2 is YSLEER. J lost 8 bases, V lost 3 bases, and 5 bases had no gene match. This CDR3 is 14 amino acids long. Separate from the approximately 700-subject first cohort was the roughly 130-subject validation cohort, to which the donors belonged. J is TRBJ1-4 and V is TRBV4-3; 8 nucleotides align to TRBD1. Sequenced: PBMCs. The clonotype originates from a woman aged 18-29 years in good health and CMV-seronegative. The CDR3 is CASSQDDRGEKLFF. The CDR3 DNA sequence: TGCGCCAGCAGCCAGGACGACAGGGGAGAAAAACTGTTTTTT.